This T cell receptor (beta chain) came from a study of blood T cell repertoires in COVID-19 (TCRdb year 2020). With regard to the full study: Samples covering the acute and convalescent phases of COVID-19 were provided by collaborators in the United States, Italy and Spain. The prospective study material was composed of cDNA or gDNA derived from T cells, B-cell-depleted T cells, or PBMCs. Samples came from the ongoing ImmuneRACE study (first 160 participants) plus 1,254 subjects from 6 global collaborators. The repertoires were released in a freely available public database intended as a resource for research on the immune response to SARS-CoV-2. Sample metadata almost always included a de-identified subject ID, COVID-19 status, age in years and sex. Deeply sampled blood TCRbeta repertoires from subjects exposed to, actively infected with, or recovered from COVID-19 were included in the dataset. Where HLA class I and class II types were available, the types were taken from metadata supplied by the sample provider, not from assay-based typing.

The paper as a whole reports these results and caveats: Clinical and demographic metadata were provided uncurated, with the amount varying by source and participant.

The CDR3 numbers 21 residues from cysteine through phenylalanine. The kept DNA is CDR3 alone, 63 bases in frame from the first base. Taken from the germline V gene, the CDR1 and CDR2 loops are SGHVS and FNYEAQ. V is pruned by 2 bases and J by 1 base, leaving 19 bases of the junction without a gene match. The immunoSEQ Assay, a bias-controlled multiplex PCR, was used to amplify TCRbeta CDR3 regions from genomic DNA. The published analysis was carried out like this. The number of nucleated cells in each sample was estimated by amplification of reference gene primers within the assay. To quantify the absolute abundance of each unique TCRbeta CDR3 rearrangement, sequence reads were collapsed and filtered. Productive Simpson clonality was computed per sample as the square root of Simpson's diversity index over productive rearrangements. In its TCRdb copy, this immuneACCESS table keeps in-frame sequences only and misses some clones. Where compared with another copy, unresolved V genes explain less than half of these, and the others have no known cause. The V and J calls and clone size were taken over from that table, and D and trimming were inferred from the DNA. This sample comprises 100,000 to 150,000 clones, 75% to 90% of them detected only once. The biggest ten clones account for roughly 4% of the sample.

A note on this clone: Its antigen is unknown. The record has no base qualities; no much larger clone is one base away.

Collaborating institutions collected whole blood in K2EDTA tubes following their own protocols. Collaborator samples were shipped for TCRbeta analysis as frozen whole blood, isolated PBMCs, or DNA extracted from either sample type. Sequenced sample: peripheral blood. The chain is encoded by TRBV7-6 joined to TRBJ2-7; 11 middle bases align to TRBD1. This receptor was obtained from a man in his forties with acute or convalescent COVID-19. The CDR3 protein is CASSLPPPGTGGVLRSYEQYF. The nucleotides read TGTGCCAGCAGCTTACCCCCCCCCGGGACAGGGGGTGTCCTTAGGTCCTACGAGCAGTACTTC.